This T cell receptor (beta chain) was identified during a study of OX40 agonist ivuxolimab in advanced cancers. Background on the study: Ivuxolimab doses were 0.01, 0.1, 0.3, 1.5, 3 or 10 mg/kg every 2 weeks.

Autoimmune disease history or systemic immunosuppression led to patient exclusion. Study-wide findings and caveats: In CD8+ T cells, expanded clones were on average more numerous than in CD4+. Normalized T-cell clonal expansion was also low in a subset of nonresponders.

Only in-frame clones appear in the TCRdb table, and some are missing; sequencing was by immunoSEQ multiplex PCR. There are about 68,000 clones in the sample; 65% to 90% occur only once, and 1.4% lies in the top ten. As regards this clone: Its antigen is unidentified.

The CDR3 is made up of 15 amino acids. Trimming left V 0 bases short and J 5 bases short, with 13 bases between. Germline V gene data show CDR1 as SGHRS and CDR2 as YFSETQ. This receptor was identified in an adult with an advanced solid tumor such as melanoma, head and neck, liver or kidney cancer. The sequences come from CD4+ or CD8+ T cells sorted from blood, collected in a trial of the OX40 agonist ivuxolimab. V and J are TRBV5-1 and TRBJ2-3; possibly TRBD2 for D (7 bases). The CDR3 sequence: CASSLAWGGGDTQYF. The DNA of the CDR3 is TGCGCCAGCAGCTTGGCCTGGGGGGGCGGAGATACGCAGTATTTT.